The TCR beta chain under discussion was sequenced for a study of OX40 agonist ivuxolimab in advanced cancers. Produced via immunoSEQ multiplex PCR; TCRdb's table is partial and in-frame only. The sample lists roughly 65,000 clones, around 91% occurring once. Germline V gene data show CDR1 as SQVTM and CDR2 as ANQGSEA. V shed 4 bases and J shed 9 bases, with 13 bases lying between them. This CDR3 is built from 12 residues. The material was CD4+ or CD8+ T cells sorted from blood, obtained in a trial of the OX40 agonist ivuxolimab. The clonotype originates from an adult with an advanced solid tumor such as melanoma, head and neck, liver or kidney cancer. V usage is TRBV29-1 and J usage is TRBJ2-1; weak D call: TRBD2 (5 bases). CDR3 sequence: CSVGGVRVEQFF. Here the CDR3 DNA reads TGCAGCGTTGGGGGAGTGAGGGTTGAGCAGTTCTTC.